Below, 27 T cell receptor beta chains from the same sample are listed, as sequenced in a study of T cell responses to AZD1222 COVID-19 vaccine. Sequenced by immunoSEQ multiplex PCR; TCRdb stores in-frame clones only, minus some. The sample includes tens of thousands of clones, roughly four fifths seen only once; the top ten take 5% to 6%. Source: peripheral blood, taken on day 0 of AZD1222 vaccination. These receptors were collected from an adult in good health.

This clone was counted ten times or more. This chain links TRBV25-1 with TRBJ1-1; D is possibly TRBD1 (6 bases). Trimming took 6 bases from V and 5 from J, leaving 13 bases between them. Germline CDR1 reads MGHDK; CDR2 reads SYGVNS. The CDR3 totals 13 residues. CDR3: CASRRGGGTEAFF. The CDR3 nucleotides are TGTGCCAGCAGGAGAGGGGGAGGGACTGAAGCTTTCTTT. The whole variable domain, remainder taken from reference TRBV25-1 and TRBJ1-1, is EADIYQTPRYLVIGTGKKITLECSQTMGHDKMYWYQQDPGMELHLIHYSYGVNSTEKGDLSSESTVSRIRTEHFPLTLESARPSHTSQYLCASRRGGGTEAFFGQGTRLTVV.

The CDR3 loop reads CASSFTGGELFF. CDR3 nucleotides: TGTGCCAGCAGCTTTACAGGGGGGGAACTGTTTTTT. V and J are TRBV5-4 and TRBJ1-4; TRBD1 agrees at 8 bases. The J segment lost 12 bases and the V segment lost 2 bases, leaving 3 bases of the junction unmatched. This CDR3 has 12 amino acids. Germline V gives CDR1 SGHNT, CDR2 YYREEE (reference sequence).

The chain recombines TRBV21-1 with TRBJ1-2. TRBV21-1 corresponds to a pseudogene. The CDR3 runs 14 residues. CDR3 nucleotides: TGTGCCAGCAGCAAACCTAGCGGGCGAGATGGCTACACCTTC. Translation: CASSKPSGRDGYTF.

Written as DNA, the CDR3 is TGCGCCAGCAGCCCCGGGACAGGGGGTAATTGGAAGAATGAAAAACTGTTTTTT. Translation gives CASSPGTGGNWKNEKLFF. This rearrangement joins TRBV5-1 to TRBJ1-4, with 11 bases matching TRBD1. The J segment lost 5 bases and the V segment lost 4 bases, leaving 13 bases of the junction unmatched. Per the germline V gene, CDR1 is SGHRS and CDR2 is YFSETQ. This CDR3 is 18 amino acids long.

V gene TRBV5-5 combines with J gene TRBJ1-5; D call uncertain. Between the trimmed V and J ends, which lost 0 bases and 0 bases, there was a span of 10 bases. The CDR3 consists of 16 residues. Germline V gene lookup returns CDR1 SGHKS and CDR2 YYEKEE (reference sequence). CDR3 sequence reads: CASSLGMSYSNQPQHF. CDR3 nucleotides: TGTGCCAGCAGCTTGGGCATGTCTTATAGCAATCAGCCCCAGCATTTT.

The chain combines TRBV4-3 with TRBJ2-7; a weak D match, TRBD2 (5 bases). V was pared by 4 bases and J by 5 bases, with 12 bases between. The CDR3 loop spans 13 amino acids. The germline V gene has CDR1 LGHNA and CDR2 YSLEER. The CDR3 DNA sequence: TGCGCCAGCAGCCGCGCCCGGGGAGACGAGCAGTACTTC. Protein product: CASSRARGDEQYF.

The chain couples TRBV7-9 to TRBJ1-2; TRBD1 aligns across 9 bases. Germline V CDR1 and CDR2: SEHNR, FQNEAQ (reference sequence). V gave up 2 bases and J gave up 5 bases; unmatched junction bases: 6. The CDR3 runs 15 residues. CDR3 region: CASSLSQTGGYGYTF. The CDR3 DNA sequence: TGTGCCAGCAGCTTATCGCAGACAGGGGGTTATGGCTACACCTTC.

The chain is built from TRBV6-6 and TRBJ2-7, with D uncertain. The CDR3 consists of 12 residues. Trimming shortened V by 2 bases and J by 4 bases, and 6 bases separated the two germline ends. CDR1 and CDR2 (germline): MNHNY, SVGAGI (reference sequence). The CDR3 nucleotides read TGTGCCAGCAGTTACACAGAGTACGAGCAGTACTTC. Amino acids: CASSYTEYEQYF.

This chain's CDR3 is CASSPSLATNEKLFF. The CDR3 DNA reads TGTGCCAGCAGCCCCTCGTTGGCAACTAATGAAAAACTGTTTTTT. The chain has TRBV5-4 and TRBJ1-4; D remains ambiguous. There are 15 residues in the CDR3. The V and J ends lost 4 bases and 0 bases respectively, with 10 bases between them. Germline-derived CDR1 and CDR2 are SGHNT and YYREEE (reference sequence).

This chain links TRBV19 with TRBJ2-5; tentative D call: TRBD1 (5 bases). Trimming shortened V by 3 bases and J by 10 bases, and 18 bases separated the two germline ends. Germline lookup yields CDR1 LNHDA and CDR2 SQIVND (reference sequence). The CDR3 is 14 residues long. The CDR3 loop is CASSILPTQGDQYF. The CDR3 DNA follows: TGTGCCAGTAGTATCCTGCCCACGCAAGGGGACCAGTACTTC.

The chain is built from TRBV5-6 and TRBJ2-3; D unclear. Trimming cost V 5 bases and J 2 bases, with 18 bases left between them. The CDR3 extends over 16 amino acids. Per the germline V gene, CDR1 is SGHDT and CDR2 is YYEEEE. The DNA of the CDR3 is TGTGCCAGCAGTAGAGGTTCGACCCGCCCCACAGATACGCAGTATTTT. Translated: CASSRGSTRPTDTQYF. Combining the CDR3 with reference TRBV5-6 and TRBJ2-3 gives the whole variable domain DAGVTQSPTHLIKTRGQQVTLRCSPKSGHDTVSWYQQALGQGPQFIFQYYEEEERQRGNFPDRFSGHQFPNYSSELNVNALLLGDSALYLCASSRGSTRPTDTQYFGPGTRLTVL.

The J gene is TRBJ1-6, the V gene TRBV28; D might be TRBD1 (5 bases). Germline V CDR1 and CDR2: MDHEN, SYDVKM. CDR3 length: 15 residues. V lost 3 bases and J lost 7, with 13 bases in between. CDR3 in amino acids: CASSFRGRVNSPLHF. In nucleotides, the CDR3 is TGTGCCAGCAGTTTTCGGGGCAGAGTCAATTCACCCCTCCACTTT.

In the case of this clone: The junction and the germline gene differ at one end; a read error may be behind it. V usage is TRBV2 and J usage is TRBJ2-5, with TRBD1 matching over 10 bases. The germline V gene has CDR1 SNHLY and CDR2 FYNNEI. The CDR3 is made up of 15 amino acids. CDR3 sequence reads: CASSRGTGDQETQYF. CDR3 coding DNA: TGTGCCAGCAGCAGGGGGACAGGGGACCAGGAGACCCAGTACTTC.

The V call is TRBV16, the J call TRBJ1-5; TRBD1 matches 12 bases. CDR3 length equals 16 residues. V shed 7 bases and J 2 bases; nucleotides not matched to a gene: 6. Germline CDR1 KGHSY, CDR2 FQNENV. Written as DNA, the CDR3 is TGTGCCAGCACCACCGGGACAGGGGGCGGCAATCAGCCCCAGCATTTT. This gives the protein CASTTGTGGGNQPQHF.

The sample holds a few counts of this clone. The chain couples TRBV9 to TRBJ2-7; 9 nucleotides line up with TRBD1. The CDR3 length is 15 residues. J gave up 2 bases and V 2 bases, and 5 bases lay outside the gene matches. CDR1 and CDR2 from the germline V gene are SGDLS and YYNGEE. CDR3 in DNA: TGTGCCAGCAGCGTGGGACAGGGTGAAACCTACGAGCAGTACTTC. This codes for CASSVGQGETYEQYF.

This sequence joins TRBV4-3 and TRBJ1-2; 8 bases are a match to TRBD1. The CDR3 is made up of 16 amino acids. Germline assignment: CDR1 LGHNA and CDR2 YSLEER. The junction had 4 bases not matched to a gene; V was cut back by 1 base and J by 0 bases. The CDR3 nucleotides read TGCGCCAGCAGCCAAGGACAGGGGCGAACTAACTATGGCTACACCTTC. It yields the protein CASSQGQGRTNYGYTF.

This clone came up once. The chain's CDR3 is CASSQARAADTQYF. The CDR3, as DNA: TGTGCCAGCAGCCAAGCCAGGGCGGCAGATACGCAGTATTTT. J is TRBJ2-3 and V is TRBV4-2; D may be TRBD1 (5 bases). Per the germline V gene, CDR1 is LGHNA and CDR2 is YNFKEQ. The CDR3 contains 14 residues. V shed 1 base and J shed 4 bases, with 9 bases lying between them.

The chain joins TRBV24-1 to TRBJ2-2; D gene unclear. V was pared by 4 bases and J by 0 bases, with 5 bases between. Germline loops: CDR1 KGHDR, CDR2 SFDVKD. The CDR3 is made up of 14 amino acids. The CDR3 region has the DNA TGTGCCACCAGTGACAGGACGAACACCGGGGAGCTGTTTTTT. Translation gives CATSDRTNTGELFF.

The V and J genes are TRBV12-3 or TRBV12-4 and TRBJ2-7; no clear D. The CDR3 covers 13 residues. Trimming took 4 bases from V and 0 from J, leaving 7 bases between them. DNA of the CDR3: TGTGCCAGCAGTTCCCCGGCCTCCTACGAGCAGTACTTC. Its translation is CASSSPASYEQYF.

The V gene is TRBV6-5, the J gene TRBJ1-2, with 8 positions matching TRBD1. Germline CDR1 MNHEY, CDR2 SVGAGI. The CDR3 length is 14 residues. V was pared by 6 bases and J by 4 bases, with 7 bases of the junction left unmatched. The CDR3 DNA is TGTGCCAGCAGCCGAGGACAGGGAAGCTATGGCTACACCTTC. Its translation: CASSRGQGSYGYTF.

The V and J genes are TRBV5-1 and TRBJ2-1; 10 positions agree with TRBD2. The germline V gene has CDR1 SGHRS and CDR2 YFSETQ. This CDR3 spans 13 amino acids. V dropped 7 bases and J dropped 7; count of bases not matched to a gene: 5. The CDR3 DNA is TGCGCCAGCTTTAGCGGGGGGCGGAATGAGCAGTTCTTC. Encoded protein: CASFSGGRNEQFF.

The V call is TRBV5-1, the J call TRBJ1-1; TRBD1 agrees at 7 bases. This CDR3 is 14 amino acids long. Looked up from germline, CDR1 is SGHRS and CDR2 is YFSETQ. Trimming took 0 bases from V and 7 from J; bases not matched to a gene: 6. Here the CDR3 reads CASSLDVRDSEAFF. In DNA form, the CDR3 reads TGCGCCAGCAGCTTGGACGTCCGGGACAGTGAAGCTTTCTTT.

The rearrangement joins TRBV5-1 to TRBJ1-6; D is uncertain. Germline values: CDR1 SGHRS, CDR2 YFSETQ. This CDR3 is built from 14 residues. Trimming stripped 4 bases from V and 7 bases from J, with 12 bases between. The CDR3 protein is CASSLVSSNSPLHF. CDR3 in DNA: TGCGCCAGCAGCCTCGTTTCCTCCAATTCACCCCTCCACTTT.

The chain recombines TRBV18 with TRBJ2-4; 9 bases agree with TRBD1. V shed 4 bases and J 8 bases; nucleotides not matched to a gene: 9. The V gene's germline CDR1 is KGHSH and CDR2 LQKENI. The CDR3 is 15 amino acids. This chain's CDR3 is CASSRPTGGRDIQYF. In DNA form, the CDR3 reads TGTGCCAGCTCACGTCCGACAGGGGGGAGGGACATTCAGTACTTC. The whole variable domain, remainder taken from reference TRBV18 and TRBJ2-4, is NAGVMQNPRHLVRRRGQEARLRCSPMKGHSHVYWYRQLPEEGLKFMVYLQKENIIDESGMPKERFSAEFPKEGPSILRIQQVVRGDSAAYFCASSRPTGGRDIQYFGAGTRLSVL.

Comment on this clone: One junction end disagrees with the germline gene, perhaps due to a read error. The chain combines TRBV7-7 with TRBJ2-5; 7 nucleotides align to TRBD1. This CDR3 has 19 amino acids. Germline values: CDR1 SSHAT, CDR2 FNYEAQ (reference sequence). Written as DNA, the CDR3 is TGTGCTAGCAGCTCCTTGGGTGACAGGGCAGTACCCTCCAGCGAGACCCAGTACTTC. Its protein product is CASSSLGDRAVPSSETQYF.

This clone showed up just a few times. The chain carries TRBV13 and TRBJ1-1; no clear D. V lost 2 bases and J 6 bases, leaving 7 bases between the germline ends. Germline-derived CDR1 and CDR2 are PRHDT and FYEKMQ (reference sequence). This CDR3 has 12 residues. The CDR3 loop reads CASSLLNPEAFF. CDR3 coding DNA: TGTGCCAGCAGCTTACTAAACCCTGAAGCTTTCTTT.

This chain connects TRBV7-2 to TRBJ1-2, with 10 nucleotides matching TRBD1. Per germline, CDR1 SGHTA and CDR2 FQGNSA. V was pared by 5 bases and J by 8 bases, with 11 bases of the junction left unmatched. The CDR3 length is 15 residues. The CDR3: CASSARQGASRGYTF. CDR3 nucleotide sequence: TGTGCCAGCAGCGCCCGACAGGGGGCTTCCCGAGGCTACACCTTC.